The present T cell receptor (beta chain) was sequenced within a study of Tregs in tolerant kidney transplant recipients. Findings of the study overall: Antigen-driven expansion was suggested because donor-specific Tregs expanded more than all Tregs in tolerant patients. Few patients were studied, so findings need validation in larger groups. Expanding Tregs on activated donor B cells appeared to best identify donor-specific TCRbeta clones.

From germline, CDR1 is MNHEY and CDR2 SVGAGI. The CDR3 length is 15 residues. With 0 bases clipped from V and 5 bases from J, the junction kept 3 bases outside the gene matches. Details on this clone: Its antigen remains unknown.

Before regulatory T cell sorting, thawed PBMCs rested overnight at 37°C in roughly 200 IU/ml IL-2. The data were produced by immunoSEQ multiplex PCR, yet TCRdb's version contains in-frame clones alone and is incomplete. The data hold 50,000 to 80,000 clones, with less than 98% observed a single time. The V call is TRBV6-5, the J call TRBJ2-4; 8 nucleotides match TRBD2. This TCR was recovered from a human donor who received a combined kidney and bone marrow transplant. The sample in question was Tregs from blood, obtained before the transplant. The CDR3, as DNA: TGTGCCAGCAGTTACTCGCTGCGGGGGGAAAACATTCAGTACTTC. Encoded protein: CASSYSLRGENIQYF.